One TCR beta chain is described in this entry. This clonotype was counted between two and nine times. The clone's antigen remains unknown. Base qualities are not recorded, but no much larger clone differs from it by a single base. The sequencer listed for this sample is Illumina MiSeq. For TCRbeta CDR3 amplification, the template was genomic DNA taken from the sorted T cell subsets. Multiplex PCR with 30 forward and 13 reverse primers amplified the TCRbeta CDR3 region. PCR products were purified with AMPure XP beads, then indices and adaptors were added in a second roughly 25-cycle PCR. Libraries were gel-purified using the QIAquick Gel Extraction Kit before sequencing. As for the original processing: FLASH was used to merge paired-end reads, and IgBLAST was used to align the merged reads to IMGT V, D and J germline references. After reads whose alignment identity to germline references fell below 70% were discarded, around 11 million reads remained study-wide. IMGT definitions were followed to assign CDR3 boundaries, reading frame and productivity. A highly-expanded clone was defined as any clone making up 1% or more of reads, and normalized Shannon entropy served as the measure of diversity. Unpaired two-tailed t-tests were used to test for differences in Shannon entropy between groups. TCRdb applied fastp at Q25 and MiXCR to the public reads, then kept only in-frame beta chains. Merged by CDR3 protein, the rows form single entries marked with the most common genes and DNA. TCRdb assigned the V and J calls; the authors' analysis was not used. The table for this sample lists around 300,000 distinct CDR3 sequences; approximately 50% of them were counted only once. About an eighth of the sample is in the top ten clones.

The CDR3 holds 15 amino acids from the cysteine to the phenylalanine. The kept DNA is CDR3 alone, 45 bases in frame from the first base. Here V drops 6 bases and J drops 2 bases, and the junction holds 9 bases not matched to any gene. CDR1 and CDR2 (LNHDA, SQIVND) derive from the germline V gene (reference sequence). The entry originates in a study of type 1 and type 2 diabetes patients (dated by TCRdb to about 2016). Notes on the research overall: The cohort comprised some ten type 1 diabetes patients, a few type 2 diabetes patients and six or seven nondiabetic controls recruited in China. Across the study, CD4+ and CD8+ T cells were positively selected from PBMCs by means of CD4 or CD8 MicroBeads on MACS columns. The whole study generated approximately 19 million paired-end reads. TCRbeta repertoires were profiled by high-throughput sequencing in the study to compare type 1 diabetes, type 2 diabetes and nondiabetic individuals. Type 2 diabetes patients were included as a disease comparison group for the type 1 diabetes patients. Similar V gene usage was observed when roughly 19-cycle and roughly 25-cycle amplification were compared, suggesting similar primer efficiencies and random PCR bias. Paired-end sequencing of TCRbeta libraries was performed on Illumina HiSeq 2000 or MiSeq instruments. General findings and caveats noted by the study authors: The study groups were not matched for age and gender, which could bias interpretation. Because only a limited number of T2D and control samples were sequenced, some T1D-only HECs might also appear in more T2D or control samples. Few highly-expanded CD4+ clones, median one, were found in type 2 diabetes patients, accounting for a median around 4.1% of reads. Type 2 diabetes and control samples had highly correlated V and J gene usage patterns, with the correlation between samples averaging roughly 0.97. In both CD4+ and CD8+ T cells, type 2 diabetes repertoires were highly diverse, with diversity significantly greater than that of type 1 diabetes repertoires.

Standard classification criteria for type 1 or type 2 diabetes were met by all diabetic patients, and glucose and C-peptide were assessed by WHO-recommended methods. Donors were excluded if they had other autoimmune diseases or infections within the previous four weeks. About 10 milliliters of peripheral blood were drawn from each participant. LymphoPrep density separation was used to isolate PBMCs. Input material: peripheral blood mononuclear cells (PBMCs). The V and J segments used are TRBV19 and TRBJ1-2; the junction holds 7 bases that match TRBD1. The clonotype originates from a man between 18 and 29 years old with type 2 diabetes. The CDR3 corresponds to CASSPIQGRNYGYTF. The sequenced DNA is TGTGCCAGTAGCCCAATACAGGGGAGGAACTATGGCTACACCTTC. Full variable domain (CDR3 extended with the reference TRBV19 and TRBJ1-2 proteins): DGGITQSPKYLFRKEGQNVTLSCEQNLNHDAMYWYRQDPGQGLRLIYYSQIVNDFQKGDIAEGYSVSREKKESFPLTVTSAQKNPTAFYLCASSPIQGRNYGYTFGSGTRLTVV.